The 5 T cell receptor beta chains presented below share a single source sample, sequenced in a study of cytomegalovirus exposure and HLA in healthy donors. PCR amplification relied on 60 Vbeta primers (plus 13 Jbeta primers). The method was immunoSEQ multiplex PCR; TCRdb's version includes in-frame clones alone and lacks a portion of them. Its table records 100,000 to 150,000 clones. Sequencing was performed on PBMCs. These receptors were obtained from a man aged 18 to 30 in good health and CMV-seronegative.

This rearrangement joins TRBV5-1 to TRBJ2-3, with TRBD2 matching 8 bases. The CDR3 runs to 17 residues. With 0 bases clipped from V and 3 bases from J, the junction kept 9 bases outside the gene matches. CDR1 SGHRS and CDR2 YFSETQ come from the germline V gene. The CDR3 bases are TGCGCCAGCAGCTTGGGGCCCAGCGGGGGAGGGACAGATACGCAGTATTTT. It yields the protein CASSLGPSGGGTDTQYF.

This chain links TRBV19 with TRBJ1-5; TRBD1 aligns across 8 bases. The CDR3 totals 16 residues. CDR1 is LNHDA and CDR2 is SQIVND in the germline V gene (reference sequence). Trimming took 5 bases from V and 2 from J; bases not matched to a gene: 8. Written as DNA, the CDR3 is TGTGCCAGTAGTCCCCGACAGGGGTCGGGCAATCAGCCCCAGCATTTT. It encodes CASSPRQGSGNQPQHF.

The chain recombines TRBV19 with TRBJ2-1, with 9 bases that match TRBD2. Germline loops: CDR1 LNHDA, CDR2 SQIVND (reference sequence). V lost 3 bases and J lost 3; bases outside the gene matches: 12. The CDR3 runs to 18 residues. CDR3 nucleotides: TGTGCCAGTAGTATCTTGGCTAGCGGGGTCTCGCGCTACAATGAGCAGTTCTTC. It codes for CASSILASGVSRYNEQFF.

The CDR3 nucleotides read TGTGCCAGCTCACCATTACAGACTAACTATGGCTACACCTTC. It encodes CASSPLQTNYGYTF. The rearrangement links TRBV18 to TRBJ1-2; D unclear. Germline values: CDR1 KGHSH, CDR2 LQKENI. The CDR3 covers 14 residues. The V end was cut by 2 bases, the J end by 0 bases, with 7 bases between.

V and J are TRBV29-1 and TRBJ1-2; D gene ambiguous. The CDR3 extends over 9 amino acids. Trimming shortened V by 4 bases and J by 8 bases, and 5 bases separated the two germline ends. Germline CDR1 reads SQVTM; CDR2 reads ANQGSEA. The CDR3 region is CSVAQGYTF. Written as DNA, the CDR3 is TGCAGCGTTGCACAGGGCTACACCTTC. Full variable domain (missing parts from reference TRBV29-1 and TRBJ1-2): SAVISQKPSRDICQRGTSLTIQCQVDSQVTMMFWYRQQPGQSLTLIATANQGSEATYESGFVIDKFPISRPNLTFSTLTVSNMSPEDSSIYLCSVAQGYTFGSGTRLTVV.